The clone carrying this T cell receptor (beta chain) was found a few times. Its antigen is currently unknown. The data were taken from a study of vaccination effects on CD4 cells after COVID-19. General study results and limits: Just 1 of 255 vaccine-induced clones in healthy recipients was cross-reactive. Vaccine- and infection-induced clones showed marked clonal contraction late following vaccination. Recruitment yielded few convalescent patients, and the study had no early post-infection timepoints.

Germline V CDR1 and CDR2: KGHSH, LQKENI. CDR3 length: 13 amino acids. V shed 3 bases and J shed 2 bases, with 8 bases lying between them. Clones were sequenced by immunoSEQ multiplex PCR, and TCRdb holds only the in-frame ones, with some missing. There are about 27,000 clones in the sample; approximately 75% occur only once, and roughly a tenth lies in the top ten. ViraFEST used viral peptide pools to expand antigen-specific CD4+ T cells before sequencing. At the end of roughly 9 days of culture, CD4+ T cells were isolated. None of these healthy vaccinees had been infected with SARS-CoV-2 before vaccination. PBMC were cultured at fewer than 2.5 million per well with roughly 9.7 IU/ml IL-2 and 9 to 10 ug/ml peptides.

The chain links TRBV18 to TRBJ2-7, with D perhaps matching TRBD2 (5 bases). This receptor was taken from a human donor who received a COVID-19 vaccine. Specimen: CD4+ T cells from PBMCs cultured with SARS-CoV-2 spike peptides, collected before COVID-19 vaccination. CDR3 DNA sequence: TGTGCCAGCTCACCCGGGGTCCCCTACGAGCAGTACTTC. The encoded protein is CASSPGVPYEQYF. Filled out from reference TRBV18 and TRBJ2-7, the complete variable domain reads NAGVMQNPRHLVRRRGQEARLRCSPMKGHSHVYWYRQLPEEGLKFMVYLQKENIIDESGMPKERFSAEFPKEGPSILRIQQVVRGDSAAYFCASSPGVPYEQYFGPGTRLTVT.